Listed below are T cell receptor beta chains from one sample, sequenced in a study of T-cell reconstitution after alpha-beta-depleted transplantation in children. TCRdb passed the PCR reads through MiXCR, listing each CDR3 protein once. The repertoire holds just over 950,000 distinct CDR3 sequences, about 29% seen once, with more than 25% in the top ten. The sample was PBMCs, mostly from graft donor cells, taken 360 days after TCRalphabeta/CD19-depleted stem cell transplant. These receptors came from a boy under two years old who had a stem cell transplant for SCID, so the T cells may come from the graft donor. CDR3s include the opening cysteine and the closing phenylalanine or tryptophan. Fields, in order: D gene, clone size, J gene, V gene, CDR3 protein, CDR3 DNA. The D gene is left open where the match is weak. Expanded clones are given a class, and other clones once, few, many or no size at all.

>NA|NA|TRBJ1-2|TRBV12-3/TRBV12-4
CASSLAGITSGYTF
TGTGCCAGCAGTTTAGCGGGGATCACTAGTGGCTACACCTTC
>TRBD1|few|TRBJ1-6|TRBV6-1
CATGRDRRNSPLHF
TGTGCCACAGGGCGGGACAGGAGAAATTCACCCCTCCACTTT
>NA|NA|TRBJ1-5|TRBV12-1
CASSFEQGSNQPQHF
TGTGCCAGCAGCTTTGAACAGGGGAGCAATCAGCCCCAGCATTTT
>NA|NA|TRBJ2-2|TRBV3-1
CASSQVDGGELFF
TGTGCCAGCAGCCAAGTCGATGGCGGGGAGCTGTTTTTT
>NA|few|TRBJ2-6|TRBV9
CASSPASSGANVLTF
TGTGCCAGCAGCCCTGCCAGCTCTGGGGCCAACGTCCTGACTTTC
>TRBD2|NA|TRBJ2-1|TRBV7-2
CASSPLSSGGVYNEQFF
TGTGCCAGCAGCCCGCTCTCTAGCGGGGGGGTATACAATGAGCAGTTCTTC
>TRBD1|NA|TRBJ2-1|TRBV7-8
CASSLNRGKVRNEQFF
TGTGCCAGCAGCCTAAACAGGGGTAAGGTGCGGAATGAGCAGTTCTTC
>TRBD1|few|TRBJ2-7|TRBV5-1
CASGGQGMDEQYF
TGCGCCAGCGGTGGACAGGGAATGGACGAGCAGTACTTC
>TRBD2|NA|TRBJ2-1|TRBV11-1
CASSTGTSGGVGNERQFF
TGTGCCAGCAGCACAGGGACTAGCGGGGGGGTGGGAAATGAGCGGCAGTTCTTC
>TRBD2|NA|TRBJ2-7|TRBV20-1
CSAGELAGLHEQYF
TGCAGTGCTGGTGAACTAGCGGGGCTACACGAGCAGTACTTC
>TRBD2|NA|TRBJ2-3|TRBV29-1
CSVVSRGGLEDTQYF
TGCAGCGTTGTTTCCCGGGGGGGCCTAGAAGATACGCAGTATTTT
>NA|NA|TRBJ2-1|TRBV7-8
CASSLIGRLVDEQFF
TGTGCCAGCAGCTTAATCGGTAGGTTAGTGGATGAGCAGTTCTTC
>NA|NA|TRBJ1-1|TRBV12-3/TRBV12-4
CASRTATEAFF
TGTGCCAGCAGAACAGCCACTGAAGCTTTCTTT
>TRBD2|NA|TRBJ2-2|TRBV9
CASSVVAGGNTGELFF
TGTGCCAGCAGCGTAGTCGCGGGGGGGAACACCGGGGAGCTGTTTTTT
>NA|NA|TRBJ2-3|TRBV7-3
CASSLLGGPTRTDTQYF
TGTGCCAGCAGCTTACTAGGTGGACCGACCCGCACAGATACGCAGTATTTT
>TRBD2|NA|TRBJ2-5|TRBV2
CASEARGAQYF
TGTGCCAGCGAAGCCCGGGGGGCCCAGTACTTC
>NA|few|TRBJ2-7|TRBV10-3
CAISDLGGPYEQYF
TGTGCCATCAGTGACCTTGGGGGACCCTACGAGCAGTACTTC
>NA|NA|TRBJ1-1|TRBV7-9
CASSLGWGDYTEAFF
TGTGCCAGCAGCTTAGGGTGGGGAGATTACACTGAAGCTTTCTTT
>TRBD1|few|TRBJ2-2|TRBV7-8
CASSFRDRGLLNTGELFF
TGTGCCAGCAGCTTCCGGGACAGGGGGCTCCTGAACACCGGGGAGCTGTTTTTT
>TRBD1|NA|TRBJ2-3|TRBV7-6
CASSLRTGAFTDTQYF
TGTGCCAGCAGCTTAAGGACAGGGGCCTTCACAGATACGCAGTATTTT
>NA|NA|TRBJ2-2|TRBV12-3/TRBV12-4
CASTPPGTENTGELFF
TGTGCCAGCACTCCACCCGGGACGGAGAACACCGGGGAGCTGTTTTTT
>TRBD1|once|TRBJ1-6|TRBV12-3/TRBV12-4
CASSFAGTGKRPLHF
TGTGCCAGCAGTTTTGCGGGGACAGGGAAGCGTCCCCTCCACTTT
>NA|few|TRBJ1-4|TRBV3-1
CASSGGMESNEKLFF
TGTGCCAGCAGCGGAGGAATGGAGTCTAATGAAAAACTGTTTTTT
>NA|many|TRBJ1-1|TRBV7-9
CASSSGWGENTEAFF
TGTGCCAGCAGCTCAGGTTGGGGGGAGAACACTGAAGCTTTCTTT
>NA|few|TRBJ2-1|TRBV2
CAGGQLGNEQFF
TGTGCCGGTGGGCAGCTCGGCAATGAGCAGTTCTTC
>NA|few|TRBJ2-7|TRBV27
CASSLQGGQSYEQYF
TGTGCCAGCAGTTTACAGGGGGGACAGTCCTACGAGCAGTACTTC
>TRBD2|NA|TRBJ2-5|TRBV10-3
CATASGDQTQYF
TGCGCCACCGCTAGCGGGGACCAGACCCAGTACTTC